These 23 T cell receptor beta chains were all obtained from the same sample, sequenced in a study of T-cell reconstitution after alpha-beta-depleted transplantation in children. A library of TCRbeta sequences, prepared with unique molecular identifiers, was generated. TCRdb processed the PCR reads anew with MiXCR; each CDR3 protein has one entry. The data contain about 980,000 distinct CDR3 sequences, about 30% of them singletons. Sequenced material: PBMCs, mostly from graft donor cells, taken 360 days after TCRalphabeta/CD19-depleted stem cell transplant. These receptors all stem from a boy under two years old who had a stem cell transplant for SCID, so the T cells may come from the graft donor.

In this sample, this clonotype turned up a few times. The rearrangement uses TRBV7-8 and TRBJ2-2; 7 bases map to TRBD1. V shed 5 bases, J shed 5 bases, and the junction held 14 bases outside the gene matches. CDR1 is SGHVS and CDR2 is FQNEAQ in the germline V gene. The CDR3 covers 17 residues. As DNA, the CDR3 is TGTGCCAGCAGCATATATAAGGGGGCTACTGGGACCGGGGAGCTGTTTTTT. Encoded protein: CASSIYKGATGTGELFF.

This chain's CDR3 is CASSFDRGPNIQYF. CDR3 nucleotide sequence: TGTGCCAGCAGTTTCGACAGGGGGCCTAACATTCAGTACTTC. The genes are TRBV7-8 and TRBJ2-4; 10 bases line up with TRBD1. This CDR3 has 14 amino acids. The germline CDR1 and CDR2 sequences are SGHVS and FQNEAQ. V trimming: 6 bases; J trimming: 7 bases; junction bases outside the gene matches: 6.

This clonotype appeared a few times. This chain joins TRBV9 and TRBJ2-3; the match to TRBD2 covers 8 bases. Germline V gene lookup returns CDR1 SGDLS and CDR2 YYNGEE. V was pared by 3 bases and J by 6 bases, with 15 bases of the junction left unmatched. The CDR3 sequence is 17 residues long. CDR3 DNA: TGTGCCAGCAGCGCCACACTAGCGGAGCCTTCGGATGATACGCAGTATTTT. Translated, it gives CASSATLAEPSDDTQYF.

This chain uses TRBV7-8 with TRBJ2-1; 7 bases align to TRBD2. The V and J ends lost 3 bases and 0 bases, in that order; junction bases with no gene match: 11. The CDR3 consists of 18 residues. Germline V gene lookup returns CDR1 SGHVS and CDR2 FQNEAQ. The DNA of the CDR3 is TGTGCCAGCAGCTTGTGGCTAGCGGACTTGAGCTCCTACAATGAGCAGTTCTTC. Residues: CASSLWLADLSSYNEQFF.

This clonotype was recorded once. V gene TRBV10-1 combines with J gene TRBJ2-7; TRBD1 matches 11 bases. There are 15 residues in the CDR3. Trimming cost V 2 bases and J 3 bases; bases outside gene matches: 3. Germline V lookup: CDR1 WNHNN, CDR2 SYGVQD (reference sequence). The CDR3 region is CASSEGQGAVYEQYF. In nucleotides, the CDR3 is TGCGCCAGCAGTGAGGGACAGGGGGCCGTCTACGAGCAGTACTTC.

The CDR3, as DNA: TGCAGTGCCCCCGCCGCCTCGGACTTTCTCTCCTACGAGCAGTACTTC. This encodes CSAPAASDFLSYEQYF. The chain links TRBV20-1 to TRBJ2-7; a weak D match, TRBD2 (5 bases). The CDR3 is 16 amino acids. Germline V gives CDR1 DFQATT, CDR2 SNEGSKA (reference sequence). V lost 6 bases, J lost 0 bases, and 21 bases lay in between.

The rearrangement uses TRBV12-3 or TRBV12-4 and TRBJ1-1; no definite D call. CDR3 length: 12 amino acids. V lost 5 bases and J 14 bases, leaving 18 bases between the germline ends. The DNA for the CDR3 is TGTGCCAGCAGTCCCAGTCCCCTTCGGTCGTTCTTT. The encoded protein is CASSPSPLRSFF.

The chain joins TRBV7-9 to TRBJ2-1, with 7 bases aligning to TRBD1. The CDR3 loop spans 17 amino acids. V was pared by 0 bases and J by 5 bases, with 10 bases of the junction left unmatched. The germline V gene encodes CDR1 SEHNR and CDR2 FQNEAQ (reference sequence). The CDR3 sequence: CASSLALNRDRDNEQFF. The CDR3 DNA reads as TGTGCCAGCAGCTTAGCTCTGAACCGGGACAGAGACAATGAGCAGTTCTTC.

As to this clonotype: One end of the junction fails to match germline, which may point to a read error. The chain uses TRBV7-2 and TRBJ2-3; D could derive from TRBD1 or TRBD2 (5 bases each). The V gene's germline CDR1 is SGHTA and CDR2 FQGNSA. CDR3 size: 17 residues. The CDR3: CAISLRGAGTPTDTQYF. The CDR3 region has the DNA TGTGCCATCAGCTTGAGAGGGGCCGGAACCCCCACAGATACGCAGTATTTT.

J is TRBJ2-1 and V is TRBV12-3 or TRBV12-4; 9 nucleotides match TRBD2. This CDR3 is built from 17 residues. The J segment lost 3 bases and the V segment lost 3 bases, leaving 9 bases of the junction unmatched. CDR3 DNA: TGTGCCAGCAGTTTTCTGCGGGGGGGCACTGTCTACAATGAGCAGTTCTTC. Amino acids: CASSFLRGGTVYNEQFF.

This clonotype turned up a few times. The rearrangement links TRBV10-3 to TRBJ1-2; 9 bases map to TRBD1. The CDR3 length is 13 residues. With 11 bases clipped from V and 4 bases from J, the junction kept 8 bases outside the gene matches. Germline CDR1 is ENHRY and CDR2 is SYGVKD. CDR3 coding DNA: TGTGCCGCATACCGGGACAGGGCCTATGGCTACACCTTC. The encoded protein is CAAYRDRAYGYTF.

The chain is built from TRBV5-1 and TRBJ2-6; D might be TRBD2 (6 bases). Germline CDR1 SGHRS, CDR2 YFSETQ. The V end lost 0 bases, the J end lost 4 bases, and 20 bases lay between the germline ends. CDR3 size: 19 residues. The CDR3 sequence: CASSLAPGTPKGGANVLTF. The CDR3 DNA follows: TGCGCCAGCAGCTTGGCCCCCGGGACTCCCAAGGGGGGGGCCAACGTCCTGACTTTC.

V gene TRBV9 combines with J gene TRBJ2-5, with 7 bases fitting TRBD2. The V and J ends lost 3 bases and 5 bases, in that order; junction bases with no gene match: 16. This CDR3 contains 17 residues. Germline V gene sequence: CDR1 SGDLS, CDR2 YYNGEE. CDR3: CASSGTPGRTHRETQYF. The CDR3 coding sequence is TGTGCCAGCAGCGGGACCCCCGGGAGGACGCACAGGGAGACCCAGTACTTC.

This clonotype has a handful of counts. The V gene is TRBV6-1, the J gene TRBJ2-1; 12 nucleotides align to TRBD2. Trimming cost V 4 bases and J 7 bases; bases outside gene matches: 5. Germline-derived CDR1 and CDR2 are MNHNS and SASEGT. This CDR3 is built from 15 residues. The CDR3 loop reads CASSALAGGLNEQFF. The CDR3 nucleotides read TGTGCCAGCAGTGCCCTAGCGGGGGGGCTGAATGAGCAGTTCTTC.

This clonotype has just one count. This chain joins TRBV28 and TRBJ2-7; D call uncertain. Germline CDR1 MDHEN, CDR2 SYDVKM. The CDR3 loop spans 14 amino acids. Deletions cut 6 bases from V and 4 bases from J, with 16 bases between. This chain's CDR3 is CASRRGGMIYEQYF. Written as DNA, the CDR3 is TGTGCCAGCAGACGAGGCGGTATGATTTACGAGCAGTACTTC.

This clonotype turned up a few times. The chain is built from TRBV12-3 or TRBV12-4 and TRBJ2-4, with unresolved D. V was pared by 3 bases and J by 11 bases, with 14 bases between. The CDR3 spans 13 residues. CDR3 nucleotide sequence: TGTGCCAGCAGTTTTCCGTGGGCCGGTGTTCAGTACTTC. Protein product: CASSFPWAGVQYF.

The chain uses TRBV20-1 and TRBJ2-3; 12 nucleotides line up with TRBD2. CDR3 length: 16 residues. Germline loops: CDR1 DFQATT, CDR2 SNEGSKA (reference sequence). J lost 7 bases, V lost 6 bases, and 14 bases had no gene match. For the CDR3, the DNA is TGCAGTGCCAGCGTAGATAAGACTAGCGGGGGATATACGCAGTATTTT. It yields the protein CSASVDKTSGGYTQYF.

This clonotype was seen only a few times. The chain joins TRBV5-1 to TRBJ2-3; D is possibly TRBD1 or TRBD2 (5 bases each). This CDR3 has 16 residues. V shed 2 bases and J shed 1 base, with 14 bases lying between them. From germline, CDR1 is SGHRS and CDR2 YFSETQ. As DNA, the CDR3 is TGCGCCAGCAGCTTAGTGGGGACGCGGGGCACAGATACGCAGTATTTT. It translates to CASSLVGTRGTDTQYF.

There are a few counts of this clonotype. The chain joins TRBV10-3 to TRBJ2-7, with D possibly being TRBD1 or TRBD2 (5 bases each). Germline V gene sequence: CDR1 ENHRY, CDR2 SYGVKD. V was shortened by 4 bases and J by 1 base, with 14 bases between the two germline ends. The length of the CDR3 is 15 residues. CDR3 amino acids: CAISGAGTVSYEQYF. In DNA, the CDR3 is TGTGCCATCAGTGGGGCAGGGACGGTATCCTACGAGCAGTACTTC.

V is TRBV7-2 and J is TRBJ2-3, with D tentatively TRBD1 (5 bases). Trimming took off 4 bases at V and 7 bases at J, with 6 bases between the two ends. The CDR3 totals 11 residues. The V gene's germline CDR1 is SGHTA and CDR2 FQGNSA. The chain's CDR3 is CASSSGYTQYF. The CDR3 nucleotides are TGTGCCAGCAGCTCAGGGTATACGCAGTATTTT.

The chain is built from TRBV6-2 or TRBV6-3 and TRBJ1-1, with D hard to call. Between the trimmed V and J ends, which lost 1 base and 1 base, there was a span of 10 bases. The germline V gene encodes CDR1 MNHEY and CDR2 SVGEGT. The CDR3 extends over 15 amino acids. The CDR3 bases are TGTGCCAGCAGTTACTACGGGAGGGAGAACACTGAAGCTTTCTTT. Protein sequence: CASSYYGRENTEAFF.

This chain joins TRBV5-1 and TRBJ2-3; TRBD2 matches at 11 bases. The CDR3 totals 18 residues. The ends lost 4 bases at V and 2 bases at J; junction bases unmatched: 12. Per the germline V gene, CDR1 is SGHRS and CDR2 is YFSETQ. The CDR3 DNA is TGCGCCAGCAGCACCCCGGGACTAGCGGATTCCTTCACAGATACGCAGTATTTT. Translated: CASSTPGLADSFTDTQYF.

There are a few counts of this clonotype. The chain recombines TRBV5-1 with TRBJ2-2; no definite D call. Trimming pared 0 bases from V and 4 bases from J, leaving 13 bases between. The CDR3 is made up of 16 amino acids. Germline V gene sequence: CDR1 SGHRS, CDR2 YFSETQ. The CDR3 region has the DNA TGCGCCAGCAGCTTGGGTAGTGGTGGCGGCACCGGGGAGCTGTTTTTT. Translation: CASSLGSGGGTGELFF.